This T cell receptor beta chain was recorded in a study of cytomegalovirus exposure and HLA in healthy donors. General observations from the study: From TCR beta sequences, most subjects' HLA-A and HLA-B alleles were reportedly predicted accurately.

This clone was recorded a few times. What it recognizes is unknown. Primers included in the PCR were 60 Vbeta and 13 Jbeta primers. Authors' analysis steps: It was a later analysis that counted tens of millions of unique TCR beta chains, of which some 9.9 million were shared. Here immunoSEQ multiplex PCR was the method, and the copy in TCRdb shows in-frame clones only, minus some. The V and J calls and the clone size are those of that table, but D and trimming were determined from the DNA. The sample consists of roughly 100,000 clones, roughly 82% of them appearing once. This TCR was recovered from a man aged 45-65 years in good health and CMV-seronegative. The sample consisted of PBMCs.

The CDR3 here is CASVPPASEGSYEQYF. In DNA form, the CDR3 reads TGTGCTAGTGTCCCTCCTGCGAGCGAAGGCTCCTACGAGCAGTACTTC. This sequence joins TRBV12-5 and TRBJ2-7; no reliable D call. This CDR3 region has 16 residues. Trimming removed 7 bases from V and 0 bases from J, with 19 bases in between. Per the germline V gene, CDR1 is LGHNT and CDR2 is FRNRAP.